Each of the 5 T cell receptor beta chains below was sequenced from the same sample in a study of early stage breast cancer tumors. Sequencing was performed with immunoSEQ multiplex PCR; in TCRdb, only in-frame clones are kept and a portion is missing. The data show over 25,000 clones, roughly two thirds seen once. The specimen sequenced was blood. The origin of the receptors is a person between 45 and 65 years old with breast cancer.

This sequence joins TRBV6-4 and TRBJ2-1, with TRBD2 matching 8 bases. The CDR3 covers 15 residues. Trimming took 6 bases from V and 6 from J; bases not matched to a gene: 10. Germline CDR1 and CDR2: MRHNA and SNTAGT. The CDR3 loop is CASSPGLARPNEQFF. For the CDR3, the DNA is TGTGCCAGCAGCCCCGGACTAGCCCGCCCCAATGAGCAGTTCTTC.

The chain recombines TRBV18 with TRBJ2-1, with 7 bases aligning to TRBD2. V shed 5 bases and J 6 bases; nucleotides not matched to a gene: 7. The CDR3 loop spans 14 amino acids. Germline V gives CDR1 KGHSH, CDR2 LQKENI. The CDR3 region has the DNA TGTGCCAGCTCAAGGACTAGGGAGTCCAATGAGCAGTTCTTC. Amino acids: CASSRTRESNEQFF.

The chain has TRBV20-1 and TRBJ1-2; D gene ambiguous. Trimming pared 2 bases from V and 4 bases from J, leaving 5 bases between. Germline assignment: CDR1 DFQATT and CDR2 SNEGSKA (reference sequence). The CDR3 totals 11 residues. CDR3 residues: CSARSGYGYTF. The CDR3 DNA is TGCAGTGCTAGATCTGGCTATGGCTACACCTTC.

The rearrangement links TRBV9 to TRBJ2-7, with TRBD1 as a possible D gene (5 bases). The germline V and J ends were trimmed by 0 bases and 0 bases, with 10 bases remaining between them. Germline-derived CDR1 and CDR2 are SGDLS and YYNGEE. The CDR3 has 15 residues. Written as DNA, the CDR3 is TGTGCCAGCAGCGTAGAGGCGGACATCTCCTACGAGCAGTACTTC. Encoded protein: CASSVEADISYEQYF.

The chain links TRBV11-2 to TRBJ1-5; no firm D call. The V and J ends lost 5 bases and 3 bases respectively, with 11 bases between them. The CDR3 covers 14 residues. Germline CDR1 and CDR2: SGHAT and FQNNGV. Written as DNA, the CDR3 is TGTGCCAGCAGCCCCGGACGGAACAATCAGCCCCAGCATTTT. Translated: CASSPGRNNQPQHF.